The clone carrying this T cell receptor beta chain has a handful of counts. MiXCR, applied by TCRdb to the RT-PCR reads, yields one record per CDR3 protein. The repertoire consists of fewer than 800,000 distinct CDR3 sequences, with 14% occurring once and the leading ten covering 3% to 4.5%. The clonotype originates from a female donor in good health, serving as a healthy control. The sequenced sample was memory CD4+ T cells from blood.

The CDR3 DNA reads TGTGCCAGCAGTCCCCCAGGTGGTGGAAGCAAGGGCTATGGCTACACCTTC. Amino acid sequence: CASSPPGGGSKGYGYTF. The rearrangement uses TRBV28 and TRBJ1-2, with D unresolved. The germline V gene has CDR1 MDHEN and CDR2 SYDVKM. Trimming removed 5 bases from V and 4 bases from J, with 23 bases in between. The CDR3 is made up of 17 amino acids.